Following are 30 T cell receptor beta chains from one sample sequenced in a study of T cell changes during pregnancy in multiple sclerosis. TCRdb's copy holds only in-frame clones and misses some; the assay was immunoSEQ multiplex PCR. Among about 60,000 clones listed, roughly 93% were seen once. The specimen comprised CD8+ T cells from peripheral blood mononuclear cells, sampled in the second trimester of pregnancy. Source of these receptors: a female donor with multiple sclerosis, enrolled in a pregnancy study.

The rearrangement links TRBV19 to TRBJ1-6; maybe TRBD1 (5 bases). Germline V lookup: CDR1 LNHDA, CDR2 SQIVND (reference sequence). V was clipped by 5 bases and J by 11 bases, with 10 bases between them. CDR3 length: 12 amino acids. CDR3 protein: CASSPGSPPLHF. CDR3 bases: TGTGCCAGTAGTCCAGGGTCCCCACCCCTCCACTTT.

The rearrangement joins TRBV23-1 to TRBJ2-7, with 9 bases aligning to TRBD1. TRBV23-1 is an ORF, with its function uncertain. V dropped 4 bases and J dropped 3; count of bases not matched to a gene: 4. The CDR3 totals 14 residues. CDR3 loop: CASSPRGQGYEQYF. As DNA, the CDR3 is TGCGCCAGCAGTCCCAGGGGACAGGGCTACGAGCAGTACTTC.

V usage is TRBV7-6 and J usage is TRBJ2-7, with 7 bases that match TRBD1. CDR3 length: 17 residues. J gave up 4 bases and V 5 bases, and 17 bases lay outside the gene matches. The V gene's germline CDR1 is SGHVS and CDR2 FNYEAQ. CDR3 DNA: TGTGCCAGCAGCCCTGAGCCGGGCGGCAGGGGGTATTACGAGCAGTACTTC. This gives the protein CASSPEPGGRGYYEQYF.

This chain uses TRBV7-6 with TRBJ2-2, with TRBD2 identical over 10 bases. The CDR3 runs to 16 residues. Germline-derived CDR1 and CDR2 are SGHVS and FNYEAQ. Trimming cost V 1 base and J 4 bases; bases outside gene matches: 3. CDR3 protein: CASSLGSSGSTGELFF. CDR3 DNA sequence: TGTGCCAGCAGCTTAGGGTCTAGCGGGAGCACCGGGGAGCTGTTTTTT.

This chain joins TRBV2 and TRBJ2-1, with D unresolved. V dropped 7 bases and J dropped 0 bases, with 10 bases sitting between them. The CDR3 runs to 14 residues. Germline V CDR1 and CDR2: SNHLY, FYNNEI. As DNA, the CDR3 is TGTGCCAGCACCCCAACCTACTCCTACAATGAGCAGTTCTTC. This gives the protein CASTPTYSYNEQFF.

The DNA for the CDR3 is TGTGCCAGCAGCTTGTATCGGGGGGGAGAAGGCACTGAAGCTTTCTTT. Translating gives CASSLYRGGEGTEAFF. This sequence joins TRBV7-9 and TRBJ1-1; D is possibly TRBD1 (5 bases). With 3 bases removed from V and 4 bases from J, the gap between germline ends came to 18 bases. CDR3 length: 16 amino acids. Germline V lookup: CDR1 SEHNR, CDR2 FQNEAQ (reference sequence). Full variable domain (missing parts from reference TRBV7-9 and TRBJ1-1): DTGVSQNPRHKITKRGQNVTFRCDPISEHNRLYWYRQTLGQGPEFLTYFQNEAQLEKSRLLSDRFSAERPKGSFSTLEIQRTEQGDSAMYLCASSLYRGGEGTEAFFGQGTRLTVV.

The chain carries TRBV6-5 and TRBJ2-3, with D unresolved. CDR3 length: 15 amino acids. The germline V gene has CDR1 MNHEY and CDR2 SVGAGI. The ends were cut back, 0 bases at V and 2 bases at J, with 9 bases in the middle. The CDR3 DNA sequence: TGTGCCAGCAGTTACTCTCCAGGCGCCACAGATACGCAGTATTTT. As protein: CASSYSPGATDTQYF.

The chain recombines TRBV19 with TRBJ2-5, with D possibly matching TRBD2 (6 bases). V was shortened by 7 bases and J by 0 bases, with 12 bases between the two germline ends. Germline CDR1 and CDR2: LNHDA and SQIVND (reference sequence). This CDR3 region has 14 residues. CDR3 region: CASNGGRYQETQYF. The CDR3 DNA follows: TGTGCCAGTAACGGGGGTCGGTACCAAGAGACCCAGTACTTC.

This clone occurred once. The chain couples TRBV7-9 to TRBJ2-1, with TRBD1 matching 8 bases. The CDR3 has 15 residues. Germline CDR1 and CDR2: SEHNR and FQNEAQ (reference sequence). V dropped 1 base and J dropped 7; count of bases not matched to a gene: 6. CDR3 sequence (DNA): TGTGCCAGCAGCTTAGAGACAGGGGCTATGAATGAGCAGTTCTTC. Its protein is CASSLETGAMNEQFF.

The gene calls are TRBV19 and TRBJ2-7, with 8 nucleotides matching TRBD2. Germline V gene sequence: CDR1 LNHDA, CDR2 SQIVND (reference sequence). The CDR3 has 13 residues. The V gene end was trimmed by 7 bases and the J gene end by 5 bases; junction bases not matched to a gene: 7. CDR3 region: CASNPGGPHEQYF. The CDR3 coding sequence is TGTGCCAGTAACCCGGGAGGGCCCCACGAGCAGTACTTC. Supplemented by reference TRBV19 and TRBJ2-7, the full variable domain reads DGGITQSPKYLFRKEGQNVTLSCEQNLNHDAMYWYRQDPGQGLRLIYYSQIVNDFQKGDIAEGYSVSREKKESFPLTVTSAQKNPTAFYLCASNPGGPHEQYFGPGTRLTVT.

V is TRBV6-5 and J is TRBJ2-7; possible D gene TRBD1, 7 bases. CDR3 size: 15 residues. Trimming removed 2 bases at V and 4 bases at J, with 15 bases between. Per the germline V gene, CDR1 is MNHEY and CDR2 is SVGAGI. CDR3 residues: CASSYAAGGRYEQYF. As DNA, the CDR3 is TGTGCCAGCAGTTACGCGGCAGGGGGGCGGTACGAGCAGTACTTC.

Written as DNA, the CDR3 is TGTGCCAGCAGTTACGGGGGCGAATTAGACTACGAGCAGTACTTC. This encodes CASSYGGELDYEQYF. This chain connects TRBV6-5 to TRBJ2-7; D might be TRBD1 (6 bases). The CDR3 is 15 residues long. Germline values: CDR1 MNHEY, CDR2 SVGAGI. V gave up 2 bases and J gave up 3 bases, with 14 bases separating them.

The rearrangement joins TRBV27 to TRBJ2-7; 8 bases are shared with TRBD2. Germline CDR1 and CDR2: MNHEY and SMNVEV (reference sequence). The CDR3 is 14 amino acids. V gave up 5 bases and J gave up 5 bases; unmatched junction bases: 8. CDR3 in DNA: TGTGCCAGCAGTGGAGCGGGAGTAGCTGACGAGCAGTACTTC. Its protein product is CASSGAGVADEQYF.

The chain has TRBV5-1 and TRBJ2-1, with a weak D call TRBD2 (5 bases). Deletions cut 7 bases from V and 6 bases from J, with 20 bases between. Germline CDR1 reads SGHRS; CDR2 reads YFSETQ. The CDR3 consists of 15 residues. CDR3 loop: CASSRGWETGNEQFF. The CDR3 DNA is TGCGCCAGCTCCCGGGGATGGGAAACTGGCAATGAGCAGTTCTTC.

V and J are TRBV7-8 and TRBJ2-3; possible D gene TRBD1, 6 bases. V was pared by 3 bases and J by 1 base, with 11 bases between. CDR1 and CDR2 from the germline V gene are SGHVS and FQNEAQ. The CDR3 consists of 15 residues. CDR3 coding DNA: TGTGCCAGCAGCTTCCAGGACAGAGGCACAGATACGCAGTATTTT. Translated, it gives CASSFQDRGTDTQYF.

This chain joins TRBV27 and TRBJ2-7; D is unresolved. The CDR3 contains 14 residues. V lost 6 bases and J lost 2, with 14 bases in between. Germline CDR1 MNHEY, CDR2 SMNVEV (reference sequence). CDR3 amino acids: CASRKTTNPYEQYF. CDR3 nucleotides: TGTGCCAGCAGAAAAACTACTAACCCCTACGAGCAGTACTTC.

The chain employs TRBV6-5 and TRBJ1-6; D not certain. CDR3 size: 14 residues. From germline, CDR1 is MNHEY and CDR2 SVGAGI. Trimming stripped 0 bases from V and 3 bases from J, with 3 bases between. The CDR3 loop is CASSYSIYNSPLHF. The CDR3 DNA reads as TGTGCCAGCAGTTACTCCATCTATAATTCACCCCTCCACTTT.

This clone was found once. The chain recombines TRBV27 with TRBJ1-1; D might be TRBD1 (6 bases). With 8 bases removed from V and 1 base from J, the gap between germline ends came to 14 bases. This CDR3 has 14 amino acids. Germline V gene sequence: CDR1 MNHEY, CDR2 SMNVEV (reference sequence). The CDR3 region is CASCKGHPNTEAFF. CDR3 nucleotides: TGTGCCAGCTGTAAGGGACACCCGAACACTGAAGCTTTCTTT.

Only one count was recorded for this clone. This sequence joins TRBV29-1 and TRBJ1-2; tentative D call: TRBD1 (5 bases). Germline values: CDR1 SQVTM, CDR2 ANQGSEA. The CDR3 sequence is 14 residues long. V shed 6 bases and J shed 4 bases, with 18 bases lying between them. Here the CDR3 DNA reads TGCAGCGTCATTGGAGGGCAGGGTAGCTATGGCTACACCTTC. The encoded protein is CSVIGGQGSYGYTF.

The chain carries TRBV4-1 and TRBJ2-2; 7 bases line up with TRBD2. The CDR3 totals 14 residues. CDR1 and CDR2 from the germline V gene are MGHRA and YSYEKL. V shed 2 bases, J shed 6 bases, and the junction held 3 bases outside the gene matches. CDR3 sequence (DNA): TGCGCCAGCAGCCAATCGGCGGGGGCCGGGGAGCTGTTTTTT. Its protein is CASSQSAGAGELFF.

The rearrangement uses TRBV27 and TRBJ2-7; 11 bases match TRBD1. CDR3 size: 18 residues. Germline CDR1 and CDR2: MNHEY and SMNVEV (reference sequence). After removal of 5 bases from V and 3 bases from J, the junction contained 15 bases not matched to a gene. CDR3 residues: CASSRTPGQGGEIYEQYF. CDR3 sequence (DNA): TGTGCCAGCAGTCGTACCCCGGGACAGGGGGGAGAGATCTACGAGCAGTACTTC.

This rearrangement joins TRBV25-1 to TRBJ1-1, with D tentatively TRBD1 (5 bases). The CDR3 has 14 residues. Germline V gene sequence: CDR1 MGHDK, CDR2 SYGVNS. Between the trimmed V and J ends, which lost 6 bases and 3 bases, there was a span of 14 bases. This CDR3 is CASRPRGGYTEAFF. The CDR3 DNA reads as TGTGCCAGCAGGCCTAGGGGAGGGTACACTGAAGCTTTCTTT.

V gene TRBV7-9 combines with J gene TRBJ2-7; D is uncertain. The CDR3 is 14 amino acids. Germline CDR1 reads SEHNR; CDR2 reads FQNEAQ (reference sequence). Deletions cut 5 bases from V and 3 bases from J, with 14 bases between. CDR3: CASSPSSSGYEQYF. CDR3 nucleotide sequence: TGTGCCAGCAGCCCTTCTAGTTCTGGCTACGAGCAGTACTTC.

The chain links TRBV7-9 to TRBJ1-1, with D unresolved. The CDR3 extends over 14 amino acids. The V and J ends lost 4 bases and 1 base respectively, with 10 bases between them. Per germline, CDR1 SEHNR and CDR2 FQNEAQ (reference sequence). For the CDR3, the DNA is TGTGCCAGCAGCTCTTGGGCCACGAACACTGAAGCTTTCTTT. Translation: CASSSWATNTEAFF.

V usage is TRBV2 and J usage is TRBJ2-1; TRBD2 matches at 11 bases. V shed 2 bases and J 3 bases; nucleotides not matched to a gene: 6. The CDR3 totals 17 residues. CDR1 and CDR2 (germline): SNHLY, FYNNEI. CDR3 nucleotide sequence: TGTGCCAGCAGTGAACGTCTAGCGGGGGGTCTCTACAATGAGCAGTTCTTC. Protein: CASSERLAGGLYNEQFF.

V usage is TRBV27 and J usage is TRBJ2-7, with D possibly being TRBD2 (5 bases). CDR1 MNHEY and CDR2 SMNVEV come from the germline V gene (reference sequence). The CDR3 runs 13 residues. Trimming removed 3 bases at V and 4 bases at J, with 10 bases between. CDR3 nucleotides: TGTGCCAGCAGTTTCGGGAAGGCTTACGAGCAGTACTTC. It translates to CASSFGKAYEQYF.

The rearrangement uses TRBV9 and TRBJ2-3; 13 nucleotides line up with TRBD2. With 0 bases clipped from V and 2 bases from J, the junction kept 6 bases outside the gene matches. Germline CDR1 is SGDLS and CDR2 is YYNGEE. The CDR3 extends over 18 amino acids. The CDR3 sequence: CASSVALAGGAPTDTQYF. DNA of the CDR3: TGTGCCAGCAGCGTAGCACTAGCGGGGGGGGCCCCCACAGATACGCAGTATTTT.

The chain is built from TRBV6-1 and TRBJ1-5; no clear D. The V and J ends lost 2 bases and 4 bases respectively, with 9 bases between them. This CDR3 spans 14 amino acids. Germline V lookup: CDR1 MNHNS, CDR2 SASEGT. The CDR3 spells CASSERRGNQPQHF. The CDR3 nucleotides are TGTGCCAGCAGTGAAAGGAGAGGAAATCAGCCCCAGCATTTT.

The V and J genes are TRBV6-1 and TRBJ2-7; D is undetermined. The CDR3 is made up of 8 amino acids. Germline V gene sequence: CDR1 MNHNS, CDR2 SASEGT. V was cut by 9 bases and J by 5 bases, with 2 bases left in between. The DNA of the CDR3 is TGTGCCAGTAACGAGCAGTACTTC. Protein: CASNEQYF.

CDR3 nucleotide sequence: TGTGCCAGCACGGAGCGGGGGTTACATACAGATACGCAGTATTTT. Protein: CASTERGLHTDTQYF. This chain connects TRBV7-2 to TRBJ2-3; 8 bases match TRBD2. This CDR3 has 15 residues. CDR1 and CDR2 from the germline V gene are SGHTA and FQGNSA. V was pared by 7 bases and J by 3 bases, with 9 bases of the junction left unmatched. The full variable domain, completed using reference TRBV7-2 and TRBJ2-3, is GAGVSQSPSNKVTEKGKDVELRCDPISGHTALYWYRQSLGQGLEFLIYFQGNSAPDKSGLPSDRFSAERTGGSVSTLTIQRTQQEDSAVYLCASTERGLHTDTQYFGPGTRLTVL.